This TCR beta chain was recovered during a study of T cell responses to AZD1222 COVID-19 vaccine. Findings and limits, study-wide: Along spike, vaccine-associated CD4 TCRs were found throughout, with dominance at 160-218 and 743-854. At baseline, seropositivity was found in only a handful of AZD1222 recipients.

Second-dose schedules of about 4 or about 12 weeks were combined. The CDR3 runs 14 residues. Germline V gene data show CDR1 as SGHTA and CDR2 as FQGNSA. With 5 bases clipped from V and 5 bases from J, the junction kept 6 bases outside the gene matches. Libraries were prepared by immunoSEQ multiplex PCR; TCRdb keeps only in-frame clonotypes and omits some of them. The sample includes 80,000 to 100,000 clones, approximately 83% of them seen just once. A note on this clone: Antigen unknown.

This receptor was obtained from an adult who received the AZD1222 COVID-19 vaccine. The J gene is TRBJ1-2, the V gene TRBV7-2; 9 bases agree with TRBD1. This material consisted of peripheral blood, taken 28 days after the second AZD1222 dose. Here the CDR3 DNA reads TGTGCCAGCAGCAATGGACAGGGGCAATATGGCTACACCTTC. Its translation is CASSNGQGQYGYTF.